The present TCR beta chain was sequenced within a study of neoadjuvant anti-PD-1 for oral cavity cancer. Specified time point: after neoadjuvant nivolumab, at surgical resection. Sequencing used immunoSEQ multiplex PCR; TCRdb keeps in-frame clones, though not all of them. This sample has about 14,000 clones, with 71% found just once. V lost 0 bases and J lost 8, with 21 bases in between. Germline CDR1 MGHRA, CDR2 YSYEKL. The CDR3 runs to 17 residues. The sample holds a few counts of this clone. The sample consisted of PBMCs, taken after nivolumab (anti-PD-1) treatment. The receptor was isolated from a person aged 35-79 years with oral cavity squamous cell carcinoma. V usage is TRBV4-1 and J usage is TRBJ2-3; a possible D gene is TRBD2 (5 bases). CDR3 loop: CASSQDPPLALLGTQYF. Written as DNA, the CDR3 is TGCGCCAGCAGCCAAGATCCGCCACTGGCGCTACTAGGTACGCAGTATTTT.